This T cell receptor beta chain was captured by sequencing in a study of low-dose radiotherapy and immunotherapy resistance in tumors. As for the study in general: Every two weeks, one day ahead of radiation and immunotherapy, cyclophosphamide 200 mg/m2 was given (intravenously). Patients' oral aspirin dose was 300 mg daily across four cycles from cycle 1 day 1.

Primers used for first-strand cDNA, a TRAV- and TRBV-specific set, covered both alpha and beta chains. The authors ran roughly 20 PCR cycles to amplify TCRs with a constant-region primer and V-primer adapter. TCRdb re-called the reads through MiXCR, storing one row per CDR3 protein. The table includes about 6,200 distinct CDR3 sequences, roughly 80% detected once. Patients who could take part had advanced solid tumors with no tumor-infiltrating lymphocytes. The sequence came from a human donor with advanced metastatic prostate, ovarian, gallbladder or colorectal cancer (not recorded which). This table probably holds off-target reads from a library built for another chain.

The CDR3 here is CATAPGGAANTGELFF. CDR3 sequence (DNA): TGTGCCACCGCACCGGGGGGAGCCGCGAACACCGGGGAGCTGTTTTTT. The chain employs TRBV28 and TRBJ2-2, with 7 bases fitting TRBD2. This CDR3 is 16 amino acids long. The germline gives CDR1 MDHEN, CDR2 SYDVKM. J was trimmed by 0 bases and V by 10 bases; bases with no gene match: 11.